Presented here are 18 T cell receptor beta chains from one specimen sequenced in a study of CD8 T cells in ankylosing spondylitis. The antigens these receptors bind are not known. MiXCR, applied by TCRdb to the 5' RACE reads, yields one record per CDR3 protein. The sample lists more than 650,000 distinct CDR3 sequences, roughly 10% occurring once. Overall study results and limits: Characteristic, it appeared, of ankylosing spondylitis blood was a TCR beta motif of about eight highly homologous variants.

Source material: blood, either unsorted or a sorted T cell fraction (not recorded which). These TCRs come from a male donor with ankylosing spondylitis.

V usage is TRBV24-1 and J usage is TRBJ2-1; TRBD2 might be the D (5 bases). Germline CDR1 and CDR2: KGHDR and SFDVKD. CDR3 length: 13 amino acids. In DNA form, the CDR3 reads TGTGCTATCGGCGGTAGCGACTACAATGAGCAGTTCTTC. It translates to CAIGGSDYNEQFF.

CDR3 DNA sequence: TGTGCCAGCAGCGTGCGGGCTCACTCCTACGAGCAGTACTTC. It is translated as CASSVRAHSYEQYF. The rearrangement links TRBV9 to TRBJ2-7; possible D gene TRBD2, 5 bases. V was pared by 2 bases and J by 0 bases, with 9 bases between. The V gene's germline CDR1 is SGDLS and CDR2 YYNGEE. CDR3 length: 14 amino acids. Looking up the rest from reference TRBV9 and TRBJ2-7 gives the full variable domain: DSGVTQTPKHLITATGQRVTLRCSPRSGDLSVYWYQQSLDQGLQFLIQYYNGEERAKGNILERFSAQQFPDLHSELNLSSLELGDSALYFCASSVRAHSYEQYFGPGTRLTVT.

This clonotype was detected ten times or more. The CDR3 region is CASSNTIMGLADSSYNEQFF. CDR3 coding DNA: TGTGCCAGCAGCAATACGATAATGGGGCTAGCGGACAGCTCCTACAATGAGCAGTTCTTC. J is TRBJ2-1 and V is TRBV11-2; weak D call: TRBD2 (7 bases). Germline V gene sequence: CDR1 SGHAT, CDR2 FQNNGV. The length of the CDR3 is 20 residues. The germline V and J ends were trimmed by 5 bases and 0 bases, with 26 bases remaining between them.

This clonotype was picked up a small number of times. The CDR3 DNA reads TGTGCCAGCAGTTCCCCGAGAGGGAGCGGGGGCCTCACAGATACGCAGTATTTT. As protein: CASSSPRGSGGLTDTQYF. The genes are TRBV27 and TRBJ2-3; 8 bases line up with TRBD2. The germline V gene encodes CDR1 MNHEY and CDR2 SMNVEV (reference sequence). This CDR3 contains 18 residues. J was trimmed by 2 bases and V by 4 bases; bases with no gene match: 14.

The chain employs TRBV6-2 or TRBV6-3 and TRBJ2-2, with 8 bases lining up with TRBD2. Germline values: CDR1 MNHEY, CDR2 SVGEGT. The junction had 12 bases not matched to a gene; V was cut back by 0 bases and J by 6 bases. This CDR3 region has 18 residues. CDR3 nucleotides: TGTGCCAGCAGTTACTCGAGAGTAGGCGGGGGGCCCCCCGGGGAGCTGTTTTTT. It translates to CASSYSRVGGGPPGELFF.

The chain carries TRBV5-1 and TRBJ2-7, with D tentatively TRBD2 (5 bases). Germline CDR1 reads SGHRS; CDR2 reads YFSETQ. With 7 bases removed from V and 2 bases from J, the gap between germline ends came to 16 bases. The CDR3 runs 14 residues. This CDR3 reads CASCISGFPYEQYF. The CDR3 DNA is TGCGCCAGCTGCATTTCGGGATTCCCCTACGAGCAGTACTTC.

J is TRBJ1-2 and V is TRBV7-2, with 9 bases that match TRBD1. Trimming took 8 bases from V and 4 from J; bases not matched to a gene: 11. CDR1 is SGHTA and CDR2 is FQGNSA in the germline V gene. CDR3 length: 15 residues. The CDR3 loop is CASSLPGTGTYGYTF. Here the CDR3 DNA reads TGTGCCAGCTCCCTCCCCGGGACAGGGACCTATGGCTACACCTTC. Together with reference TRBV7-2 and TRBJ1-2, the CDR3 gives the full variable domain: GAGVSQSPSNKVTEKGKDVELRCDPISGHTALYWYRQSLGQGLEFLIYFQGNSAPDKSGLPSDRFSAERTGGSVSTLTIQRTQQEDSAVYLCASSLPGTGTYGYTFGSGTRLTVV.

J is TRBJ2-5 and V is TRBV14; perhaps TRBD2 as D (5 bases). The germline V and J ends were trimmed by 5 bases and 2 bases, with 12 bases remaining between them. The CDR3 sequence is 14 residues long. The germline CDR1 and CDR2 sequences are SGHDN and FVKESK. The CDR3 DNA follows: TGTGCCAGCAGCAGCGGCCGGTTACAAGAGACCCAGTACTTC. It codes for CASSSGRLQETQYF.

This chain uses TRBV7-2 with TRBJ2-1; D uncertain. V shed 7 bases and J shed 0 bases, with 10 bases lying between them. Germline V lookup: CDR1 SGHTA, CDR2 FQGNSA. The length of the CDR3 is 14 residues. In DNA, the CDR3 is TGTGCCAGCATTGGCCCTACCTCCTACAATGAGCAGTTCTTC. It translates to CASIGPTSYNEQFF.

The rearrangement uses TRBV12-3 or TRBV12-4 and TRBJ2-5; D call uncertain. Trimming took 4 bases from V and 2 from J, leaving 11 bases between them. The CDR3 loop spans 14 amino acids. The CDR3 loop reads CASSSFVGQETQYF. The CDR3 DNA reads TGTGCCAGCAGTTCCTTCGTGGGGCAAGAGACCCAGTACTTC.

This clonotype was seen at least ten times. This chain joins TRBV9 and TRBJ2-3; TRBD2 is a possible D gene (5 bases). There are 12 residues in the CDR3. Germline CDR1 and CDR2: SGDLS and YYNGEE. With 4 bases removed from V and 5 bases from J, the gap between germline ends came to 8 bases. The CDR3 protein is CASSQTRDTQYF. The CDR3 nucleotides are TGTGCCAGCAGCCAAACTAGAGATACGCAGTATTTT.

The chain has TRBV5-1 and TRBJ2-1, with D unclear. The germline CDR1 and CDR2 sequences are SGHRS and YFSETQ. This CDR3 has 16 residues. Trimming took off 0 bases at V and 0 bases at J, with 10 bases between the two ends. The CDR3: CASSLVASSSYNEQFF. In nucleotides, the CDR3 is TGCGCCAGCAGCTTGGTGGCTTCAAGCTCCTACAATGAGCAGTTCTTC.

In its sample, this clonotype was seen a few times. The rearrangement links TRBV4-3 to TRBJ1-2; no reliable D call. Trimming left V 0 bases short and J 7 bases short, with 12 bases between. The CDR3 totals 14 residues. The germline V gene encodes CDR1 LGHNA and CDR2 YSLEER. CDR3 region: CASSQDLDLGGYTF. DNA of the CDR3: TGCGCCAGCAGCCAAGATCTTGATCTAGGTGGCTACACCTTC.

Only a few counts were recorded for this clonotype. The V call is TRBV7-9, the J call TRBJ1-2, with D unresolved. Trimming took off 5 bases at V and 8 bases at J, with 18 bases between the two ends. Germline V CDR1 and CDR2: SEHNR, FQNEAQ (reference sequence). This CDR3 has 14 residues. This chain's CDR3 is CASSAWVTEGGYTF. CDR3 in DNA: TGTGCCAGCAGCGCTTGGGTAACAGAGGGCGGCTACACCTTC.

Only a few counts were recorded for this clonotype. The V call is TRBV7-2, the J call TRBJ1-3; D unresolved. V lost 5 bases and J 0 bases, leaving 8 bases between the germline ends. Germline V gene lookup returns CDR1 SGHTA and CDR2 FQGNSA. The length of the CDR3 is 14 residues. CDR3 region: CASSDETSGNTIYF. As DNA, the CDR3 is TGTGCCAGCAGCGACGAGACCTCTGGAAACACCATATATTTT.

The rearrangement links TRBV20-1 to TRBJ1-5; TRBD1 matches at 7 bases. CDR3 length: 14 amino acids. The J segment lost 2 bases and the V segment lost 4 bases, leaving 5 bases of the junction unmatched. CDR1 is DFQATT, CDR2 SNEGSKA, per germline (reference sequence). The CDR3 nucleotides read TGCAGTGCTACAGACAGGGCTGGCAATCAGCCCCAGCATTTT. Translating gives CSATDRAGNQPQHF.

In its sample, this clonotype was seen a few times. V gene TRBV5-1 combines with J gene TRBJ2-2; the D gene is possibly TRBD1 (5 bases). The CDR3 runs 14 residues. Germline V gene sequence: CDR1 SGHRS, CDR2 YFSETQ. Trimming took 0 bases from V and 6 from J, leaving 9 bases between them. CDR3 nucleotides: TGCGCCAGCAGCTTGGCTCAGGGTCCCGGGGAGCTGTTTTTT. Its protein is CASSLAQGPGELFF.

The genes are TRBV4-3 and TRBJ1-2; the D gene is possibly TRBD1 (5 bases). Trimming took 3 bases from V and 2 from J, leaving 10 bases between them. The CDR3 has 14 residues. In germline, CDR1 is LGHNA, CDR2 YSLEER. CDR3 protein: CASSQTTVNYGYTF. The CDR3 nucleotides read TGCGCCAGCAGCCAGACGACAGTAAACTATGGCTACACCTTC.